The entry below gives a single T cell receptor (beta chain) sequence along with its context. Its antigen is not identified. The data stem from a study of T-cell reconstitution after alpha-beta-depleted transplantation in children. As it was prepared, the TCRbeta library received unique molecular identifiers. TCRdb re-derived calls from the PCR reads in MiXCR, one entry per CDR3 protein. The repertoire includes roughly 490,000 distinct CDR3 sequences, 9.5% to 12% of them detected once, and around 15% sits in the top ten. Whole-study findings and limits: Diversity and T-cell counts at one year after transplant derived mostly from new T cells. The origin of high day-60 TCRbeta diversity in some patients lay in surviving recipient T cells and thymic progenitors. In patients about two months after transplant, alpha-beta T cells reportedly arose from several hundred expanded graft clones.

With 2 bases removed from V and 3 bases from J, the gap between germline ends came to 13 bases. CDR1 is KGHDR, CDR2 SFDVKD, per germline. The CDR3 spans 15 residues. Sequencing was performed on PBMCs, mostly from graft donor cells, taken 180 days after TCRalphabeta/CD19-depleted stem cell transplant. The receptor comes from a female patient between 2 and 15 years old who had a stem cell transplant for aplastic anemia, so the T cells may come from the graft donor. The chain uses TRBV24-1 and TRBJ2-7; TRBD2 is a possible D gene (6 bases). The CDR3 nucleotides read TGTGCCACCAGTGATTCTGGGGGGTCCCTCTACGAGCAGTACTTC. It specifies CATSDSGGSLYEQYF.